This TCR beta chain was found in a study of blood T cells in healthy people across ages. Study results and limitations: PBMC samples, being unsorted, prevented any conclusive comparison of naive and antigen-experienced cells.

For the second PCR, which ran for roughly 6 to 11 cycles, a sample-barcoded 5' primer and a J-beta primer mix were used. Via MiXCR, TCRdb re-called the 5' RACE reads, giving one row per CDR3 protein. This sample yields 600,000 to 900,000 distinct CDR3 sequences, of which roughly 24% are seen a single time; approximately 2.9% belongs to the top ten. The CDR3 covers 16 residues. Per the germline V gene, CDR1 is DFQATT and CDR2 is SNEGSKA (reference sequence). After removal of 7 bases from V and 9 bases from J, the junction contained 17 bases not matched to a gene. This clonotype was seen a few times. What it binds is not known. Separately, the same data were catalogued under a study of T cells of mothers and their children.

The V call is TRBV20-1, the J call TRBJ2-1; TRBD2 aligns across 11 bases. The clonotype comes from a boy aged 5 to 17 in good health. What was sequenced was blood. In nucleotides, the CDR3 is TGCAGTGTTCTAGGGAGTAGCGGGAGGGAAGTATTTGAGCAGTTCTTC. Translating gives CSVLGSSGREVFEQFF.